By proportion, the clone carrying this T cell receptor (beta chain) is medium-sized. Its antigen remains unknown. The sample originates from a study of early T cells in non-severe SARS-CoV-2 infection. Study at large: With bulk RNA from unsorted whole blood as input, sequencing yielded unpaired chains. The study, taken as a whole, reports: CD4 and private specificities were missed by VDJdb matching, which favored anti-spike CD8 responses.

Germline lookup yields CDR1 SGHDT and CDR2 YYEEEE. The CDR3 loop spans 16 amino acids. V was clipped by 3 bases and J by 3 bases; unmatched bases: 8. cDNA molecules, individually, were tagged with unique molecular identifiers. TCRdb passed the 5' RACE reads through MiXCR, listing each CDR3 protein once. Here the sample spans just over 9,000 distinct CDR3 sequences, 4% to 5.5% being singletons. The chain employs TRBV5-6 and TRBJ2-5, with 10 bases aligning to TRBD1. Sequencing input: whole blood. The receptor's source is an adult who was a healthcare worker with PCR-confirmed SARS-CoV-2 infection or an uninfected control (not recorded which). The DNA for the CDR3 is TGTGCCAGCAGCTCCTCCGGGACAGGGGTGAAAGAGACCCAGTACTTC. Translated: CASSSSGTGVKETQYF.